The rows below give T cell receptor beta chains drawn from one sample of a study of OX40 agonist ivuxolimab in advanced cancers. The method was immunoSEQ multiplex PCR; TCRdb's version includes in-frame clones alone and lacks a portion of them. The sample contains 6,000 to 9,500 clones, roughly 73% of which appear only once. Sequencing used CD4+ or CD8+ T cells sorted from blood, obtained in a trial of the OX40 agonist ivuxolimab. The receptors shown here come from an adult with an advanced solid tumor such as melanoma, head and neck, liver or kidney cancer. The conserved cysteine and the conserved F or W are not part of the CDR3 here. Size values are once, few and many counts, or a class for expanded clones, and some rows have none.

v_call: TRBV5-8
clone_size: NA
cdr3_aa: ASSWGGVGNQPQH

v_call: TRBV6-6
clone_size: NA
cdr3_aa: ASTSRQGGYT

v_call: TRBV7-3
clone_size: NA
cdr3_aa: ASSLIGYHEQF

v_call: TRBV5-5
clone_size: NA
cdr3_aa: ASSQTRSEQF

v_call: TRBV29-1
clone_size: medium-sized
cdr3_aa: SVQLAETGELF

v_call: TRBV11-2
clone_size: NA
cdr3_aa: ASSPLAGGYQETQY

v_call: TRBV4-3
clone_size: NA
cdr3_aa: ASSQDFGVSPLH

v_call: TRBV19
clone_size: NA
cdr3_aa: ASSPVWREGLSADTQY

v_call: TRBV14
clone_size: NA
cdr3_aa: ASSQEKDLSYNEQF

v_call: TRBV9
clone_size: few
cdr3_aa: ASSRFGTGGSMNTEAF

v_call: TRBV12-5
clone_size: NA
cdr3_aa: ASGSTTGTNYGYT

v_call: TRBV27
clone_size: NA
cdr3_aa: ASSEPTGEQPQH

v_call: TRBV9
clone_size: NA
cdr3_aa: ASSRGGSLNQPQH

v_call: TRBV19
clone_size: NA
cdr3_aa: ASSQFIAGVGDEQF

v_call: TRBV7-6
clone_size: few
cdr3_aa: ASSPGQGALYEQY

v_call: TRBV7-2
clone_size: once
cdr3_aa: ASSPGTNSQF

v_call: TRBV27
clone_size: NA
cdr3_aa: ASSLGQNTEAF

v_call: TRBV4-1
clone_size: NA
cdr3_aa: ASRYDETYEQY

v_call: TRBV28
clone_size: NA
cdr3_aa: ASRTEFSNQPQH

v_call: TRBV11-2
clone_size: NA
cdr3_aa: ASSFSGTEAF

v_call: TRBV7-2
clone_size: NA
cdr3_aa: ASSRDGGNEQF

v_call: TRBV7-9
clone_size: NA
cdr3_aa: ASSLRGQSGYT

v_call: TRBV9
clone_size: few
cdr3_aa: ASDLGGSADNEQF

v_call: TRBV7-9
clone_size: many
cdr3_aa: ASRGTGATNEKLF

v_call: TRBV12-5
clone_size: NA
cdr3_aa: ASASPPGASGYNEQF

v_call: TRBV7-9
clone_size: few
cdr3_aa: ASSLGNTIY

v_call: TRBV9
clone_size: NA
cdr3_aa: ASSHSKGIAGTDTQY

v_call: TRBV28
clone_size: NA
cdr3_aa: ASSPVIARTNYGYT

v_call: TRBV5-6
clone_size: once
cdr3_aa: ASSSDGRRTPLH

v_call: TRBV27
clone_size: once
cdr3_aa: ASSFGLGGDTQY

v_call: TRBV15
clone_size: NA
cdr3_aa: ATSRDLNNEQF

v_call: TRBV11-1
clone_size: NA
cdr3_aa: ASSLMGANTEAF

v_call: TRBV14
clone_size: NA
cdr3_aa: ASSQGRGPNYEQY

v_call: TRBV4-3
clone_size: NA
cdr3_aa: ASSQDRAVRFSGNTIY

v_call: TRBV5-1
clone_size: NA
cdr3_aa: ASSLALAAVEDTQY

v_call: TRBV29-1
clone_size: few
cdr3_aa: SVAQHPSDRMGNTIY

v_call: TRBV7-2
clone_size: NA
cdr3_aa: ASSSGAYEQY

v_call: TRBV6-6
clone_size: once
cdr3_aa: AAGVAYEQY

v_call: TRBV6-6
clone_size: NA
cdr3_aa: ASSYEVGALYEQY

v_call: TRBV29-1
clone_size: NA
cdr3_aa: SVALAGSLNPTDTQY

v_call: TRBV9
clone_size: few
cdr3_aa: ASSVGDPGTGNTIY

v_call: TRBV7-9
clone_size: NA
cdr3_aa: ASSSGLDATNEKLF

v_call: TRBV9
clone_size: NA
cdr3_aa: ASSGSGTGATNEQF

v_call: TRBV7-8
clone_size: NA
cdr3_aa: ASSLTTEAF

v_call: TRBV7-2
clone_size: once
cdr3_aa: ASSQIPGEQY

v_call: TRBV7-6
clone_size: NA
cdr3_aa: ASSFEAGGNEQF

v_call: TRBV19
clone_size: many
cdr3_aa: ATLSVQAHGYT

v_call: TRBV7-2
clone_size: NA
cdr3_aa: ASDEDETYEQY

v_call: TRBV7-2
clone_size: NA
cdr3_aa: ASSLDPSYEQY

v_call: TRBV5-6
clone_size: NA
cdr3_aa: ASSRDRFKGTQY

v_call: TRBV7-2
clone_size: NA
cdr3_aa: ASSLNRDSTYNEQF

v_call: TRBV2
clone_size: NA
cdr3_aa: ASSATDYNEQF